Below are 23 T cell receptor beta chains sequenced from a single sample in a study of blood T cell repertoires in COVID-19. Method: immunoSEQ multiplex PCR; TCRdb's copy keeps in-frame clones and lacks some. The sample lists approximately 250,000 clones, about 83% occurring once. Sequencing was carried out using peripheral blood. These receptors all come from a human donor in a cohort sampled during active COVID-19.

The rearrangement uses TRBV18 and TRBJ1-4, with D tentatively TRBD1 (5 bases). V was clipped by 1 base and J by 4 bases, with 7 bases between them. The CDR3 extends over 14 amino acids. Per germline, CDR1 KGHSH and CDR2 LQKENI. Here the CDR3 reads CASSPRGLNEKLFF. The CDR3 nucleotides read TGTGCCAGCTCACCACGGGGCCTTAATGAAAAACTGTTTTTT.

This clone was counted a few times. The rearrangement links TRBV27 to TRBJ1-1; 7 bases align to TRBD1. This CDR3 contains 14 residues. Germline V gene sequence: CDR1 MNHEY, CDR2 SMNVEV (reference sequence). V was pared by 5 bases and J by 5 bases, with 8 bases of the junction left unmatched. The CDR3 here is CASSKIGGQTEAFF. The CDR3 nucleotides read TGTGCCAGCAGTAAGATAGGGGGCCAAACTGAAGCTTTCTTT.

The chain joins TRBV5-4 to TRBJ2-7, with a tentative D call TRBD1 (5 bases). Between the trimmed V and J ends, which lost 3 bases and 2 bases, there was a span of 9 bases. Per germline, CDR1 SGHNT and CDR2 YYREEE (reference sequence). The CDR3 runs to 13 residues. The CDR3 DNA reads as TGTGCCAGCAGCTCCCAGGGAACCTACGAGCAGTACTTC. The encoded protein is CASSSQGTYEQYF.

The V call is TRBV5-4, the J call TRBJ2-5; 10 positions match TRBD2. CDR1 is SGHNT, CDR2 YYREEE, per germline (reference sequence). V dropped 1 base and J dropped 2; count of bases not matched to a gene: 5. This CDR3 region has 16 residues. CDR3 protein: CASSLTLAGGQETQYF. CDR3 bases: TGTGCCAGCAGCTTGACGTTAGCGGGAGGACAAGAGACCCAGTACTTC.

As DNA, the CDR3 is TGTGCCAGCAGCCAGGTCAGGAATGAGCAGTTCTTC. Translating it yields CASSQVRNEQFF. The chain is built from TRBV3-1 (or the pseudogene TRBV3-2) and TRBJ2-1; D uncertain. This CDR3 region has 12 residues. Germline-derived CDR1 and CDR2 are LGHDT and YNNKEL (reference sequence). Trimming took 3 bases from V and 7 from J, leaving 7 bases between them.

This sequence joins TRBV11-3 and TRBJ2-7; TRBD1 might be the D (5 bases). Germline V gives CDR1 SGHNT, CDR2 YENEEA. The CDR3 length is 14 residues. Trimming stripped 3 bases from V and 5 bases from J, with 14 bases between. The CDR3 DNA reads TGTGCCAGCAGCTTGGGTTCAGGGATGAACGAGCAGTACTTC. Translation: CASSLGSGMNEQYF.

DNA of the CDR3: TGTGCCAGCAAGGCACAGGGGGTTACCGGGGAGCTGTTTTTT. It yields the protein CASKAQGVTGELFF. V and J are TRBV6-5 and TRBJ2-2; 8 bases line up with TRBD1. The junction had 6 bases not matched to a gene; V was cut back by 7 bases and J by 5 bases. There are 14 residues in the CDR3. The germline V gene has CDR1 MNHEY and CDR2 SVGAGI.

V gene TRBV2 combines with J gene TRBJ2-3, with D unclear. Germline V lookup: CDR1 SNHLY, CDR2 FYNNEI. CDR3 length equals 13 residues. V shed 2 bases and J shed 10 bases, with 13 bases lying between them. CDR3 region: CASSENSLVPQYF. The CDR3 DNA reads TGTGCCAGCAGTGAAAACAGTCTGGTTCCGCAGTATTTT.

The V gene is TRBV5-1, the J gene TRBJ2-5, with 9 bases identical to TRBD2. The germline CDR1 and CDR2 sequences are SGHRS and YFSETQ. This CDR3 spans 15 amino acids. V was pared by 2 bases and J by 6 bases, with 8 bases of the junction left unmatched. The CDR3 reads CASSLGSGRYQTQYF. The CDR3, as DNA: TGCGCCAGCAGCTTAGGAAGCGGGAGGTATCAGACCCAGTACTTC. The full variable domain, with the rest looked up from reference TRBV5-1 and TRBJ2-5, is KAGVTQTPRYLIKTRGQQVTLSCSPISGHRSVSWYQQTPGQGLQFLFEYFSETQRNKGNFPGRFSGRQFSNSRSEMNVSTLELGDSALYLCASSLGSGRYQTQYFGPGTRLLVL.

V gene TRBV2 combines with J gene TRBJ1-6; D unclear. CDR1 SNHLY and CDR2 FYNNEI come from the germline V gene. CDR3 length equals 12 residues. Trimming took off 8 bases at V and 7 bases at J, with 9 bases between the two ends. The CDR3 DNA reads TGTGCCAGCGGTCCGGGGAATTCACCCCTCCACTTT. It specifies CASGPGNSPLHF.

This clone came up once. This chain joins TRBV28 and TRBJ1-6; 9 bases are shared with TRBD1. This CDR3 region has 14 residues. V lost 10 bases to trimming and J lost 10 bases; unmatched junction nucleotides: 11. Germline V gives CDR1 MDHEN, CDR2 SYDVKM. CDR3 protein: CANSPGQGRSPLHF. In nucleotides, the CDR3 is TGTGCCAACTCACCGGGACAGGGTCGATCACCCCTCCACTTT. The entire variable domain, with the rest obtained from reference TRBV28 and TRBJ1-6, is as follows: DVKVTQSSRYLVKRTGEKVFLECVQDMDHENMFWYRQDPGLGLRLIYFSYDVKMKEKGDIPEGYSVSREKKERFSLILESASTNQTSMYLCANSPGQGRSPLHFGNGTRLTVT.

The chain uses TRBV18 and TRBJ1-1; weak D call: TRBD1 (5 bases). The CDR3 is 15 residues long. Trimming removed 2 bases at V and 1 base at J, with 11 bases between. Germline V CDR1 and CDR2: KGHSH, LQKENI. CDR3 nucleotides: TGTGCCAGCTCACCATCCGGGACTGAGAACACTGAAGCTTTCTTT. It translates to CASSPSGTENTEAFF.

The gene calls are TRBV7-9 and TRBJ2-5; D perhaps matches TRBD1 (8 bases). Germline V lookup: CDR1 SEHNR, CDR2 FQNEAQ (reference sequence). The CDR3 covers 13 residues. Trimming took off 6 bases at V and 4 bases at J, with 12 bases between the two ends. The DNA of the CDR3 is TGTGCCAGCAGTACAGGGGGGGGAGAGACCCAGTACTTC. This translates into CASSTGGGETQYF.

The genes are TRBV10-2 and TRBJ2-3; 9 bases match TRBD2. The junction had 8 bases not matched to a gene; V was cut back by 2 bases and J by 5 bases. Germline CDR1 WSHSY, CDR2 SAAADI. The CDR3 sequence is 16 residues long. The CDR3 protein is CASSEAGGRVGDTQYF. CDR3 sequence (DNA): TGCGCCAGCAGTGAGGCGGGCGGGAGGGTCGGAGATACGCAGTATTTT.

V gene TRBV19 combines with J gene TRBJ2-5; 7 positions agree with TRBD1. CDR3 length: 15 amino acids. Germline V lookup: CDR1 LNHDA, CDR2 SQIVND (reference sequence). J gave up 1 base and V 5 bases, and 7 bases lay outside the gene matches. Here the CDR3 DNA reads TGTGCCAGTAGTTCAGCGACAGGGCCCCAAGAGACCCAGTACTTC. Protein: CASSSATGPQETQYF.

The CDR3 sequence is CASSDTFRQTQYF. The DNA of the CDR3 is TGTGCCAGCAGTGACACTTTCAGGCAGACCCAGTACTTC. The chain is built from TRBV6-1 and TRBJ2-5; D remains unclear. Trimming took off 3 bases at V and 6 bases at J, with 11 bases between the two ends. This CDR3 contains 13 residues. Germline loops: CDR1 MNHNS, CDR2 SASEGT.

The genes are TRBV6-5 and TRBJ1-1; 7 nucleotides line up with TRBD1. V lost 6 bases and J lost 1; bases outside the gene matches: 5. Germline lookup yields CDR1 MNHEY and CDR2 SVGAGI. CDR3 length: 14 residues. CDR3 coding DNA: TGTGCCAGCAGGACAGGGTATAGGAACACTGAAGCTTTCTTT. Residues: CASRTGYRNTEAFF.

The rearrangement joins TRBV6-5 to TRBJ1-4; TRBD1 might be the D (5 bases). Germline loops: CDR1 MNHEY, CDR2 SVGAGI. Between the trimmed V and J ends, which lost 6 bases and 3 bases, there was a span of 8 bases. The CDR3 runs to 13 residues. CDR3: CASRGRANEKLFF. The CDR3, as DNA: TGTGCCAGCAGGGGGCGAGCTAATGAAAAACTGTTTTTT.

The chain joins TRBV29-1 to TRBJ2-3, with D perhaps TRBD2 (6 bases). The CDR3 runs 15 residues. CDR1 is SQVTM and CDR2 is ANQGSEA in the germline V gene. V was cut by 7 bases and J by 4 bases, with 21 bases left in between. The CDR3 DNA sequence: TGCAGCGGTGCGGGACGAGGGAGTGGTGCAGATACGCAGTATTTT. Encoded protein: CSGAGRGSGADTQYF.

CDR3 coding DNA: TGCGCCAGCAGTGAGTCGCGTCGAACAGGAACCTACAATGAGCAGTTCTTC. This translates into CASSESRRTGTYNEQFF. This chain links TRBV10-1 with TRBJ2-1, with TRBD1 as a possible D gene (5 bases). CDR3 length: 17 amino acids. The V gene lost 0 bases and the J gene lost 2 bases, with 14 bases spanning the gap. The germline V gene encodes CDR1 WNHNN and CDR2 SYGVQD (reference sequence).

The chain has TRBV6-5 and TRBJ1-2; the match to TRBD1 covers 7 bases. Looked up from germline, CDR1 is MNHEY and CDR2 is SVGAGI. The CDR3 spans 14 residues. V lost 4 bases and J lost 3; bases outside the gene matches: 5. In DNA, the CDR3 is TGTGCCAGCAGTTCCAGGGGGGCAGACTATGGCTACACCTTC. This translates into CASSSRGADYGYTF.

The rearrangement joins TRBV3-1 (or the pseudogene TRBV3-2) to TRBJ2-7; TRBD1 aligns across 7 bases. The CDR3 consists of 15 residues. Germline V lookup: CDR1 LGHDT, CDR2 YNNKEL (reference sequence). The trim removed 2 bases at V and 0 bases at J, leaving 4 bases unmatched. CDR3 in DNA: TGTGCCAGCAGCCAATCCACAGGGGACTCCTACGAGCAGTACTTC. As protein: CASSQSTGDSYEQYF.

The rearrangement joins TRBV24-1 to TRBJ2-7; D is possibly TRBD1 (5 bases). The CDR3 consists of 14 residues. V lost 3 bases and J lost 0, with 8 bases in between. In germline, CDR1 is KGHDR, CDR2 SFDVKD. The CDR3 spells CATSDTGNSYEQYF. As DNA, the CDR3 is TGTGCCACCAGTGATACAGGAAACTCCTACGAGCAGTACTTC.